The 18 T cell receptor beta chains below were found in one sample sequenced in a study of shared clonotypes between healthy human individuals. TCRdb's copy holds only in-frame clones and misses some; the assay was immunoSEQ multiplex PCR. The table records 2 million to 2.5 million clones, approximately 93% of them present only once. Material: naive CD4+ T cells from PBMCs. Subset meaning: CD45RA+ positively selected. The receptors come from a man aged 18 to 35 in good health. Some clones in this sample may be carry-over from other donors' samples.

The chain combines TRBV6-1 with TRBJ1-1; D not certain. Germline V gene lookup returns CDR1 MNHNS and CDR2 SASEGT. This CDR3 is built from 12 residues. Trimming left V 2 bases short and J 1 base short, with 2 bases between. The CDR3 coding sequence is TGTGCCAGCAGTGAACAGAACACTGAAGCTTTCTTT. Translation gives CASSEQNTEAFF.

This clone was seen once. The chain joins TRBV5-1 to TRBJ1-5; tentative D call: TRBD1 (6 bases). Germline lookup yields CDR1 SGHRS and CDR2 YFSETQ. The CDR3 is 16 residues long. V shed 0 bases and J shed 2 bases, with 12 bases lying between them. The CDR3 region has the DNA TGCGCCAGCAGCTTGGGGACAGTTGAGGGCAATCAGCCCCAGCATTTT. Residues: CASSLGTVEGNQPQHF.

This clone has a single count. The chain joins TRBV6-1 to TRBJ2-3, with D possibly being TRBD1 (5 bases). CDR3 size: 11 residues. V was clipped by 5 bases and J by 6 bases, with 6 bases between them. Germline values: CDR1 MNHNS, CDR2 SASEGT. Here the CDR3 DNA reads TGTGCCAGCAGTCACAGGGATACGCAGTATTTT. This codes for CASSHRDTQYF.

Here the CDR3 reads CASSSGQAAEQFF. CDR3 nucleotide sequence: TGTGCCAGCAGTTCTGGACAGGCAGCTGAGCAGTTCTTC. This chain uses TRBV5-4 with TRBJ2-1; 7 nucleotides line up with TRBD1. Looked up from germline, CDR1 is SGHNT and CDR2 is YYREEE (reference sequence). The CDR3 totals 13 residues. Trimming took 5 bases from V and 9 from J; bases not matched to a gene: 8.

The chain couples TRBV7-9 to TRBJ2-7; 7 bases are a match to TRBD1. The length of the CDR3 is 13 residues. V dropped 4 bases and J dropped 6; count of bases not matched to a gene: 6. Germline CDR1 is SEHNR and CDR2 is FQNEAQ (reference sequence). The CDR3 loop reads CASSWTGIAEQYF. The CDR3 DNA follows: TGTGCCAGCAGCTGGACAGGTATCGCCGAGCAGTACTTC.

The chain combines TRBV6-5 with TRBJ1-4; 9 bases are shared with TRBD1. Germline loops: CDR1 MNHEY, CDR2 SVGAGI. Germline trimming cut 4 bases from V and 7 bases from J; bases unmatched to any gene: 7. This CDR3 is built from 15 residues. The CDR3 bases are TGTGCCAGCAGTTCCCCGGGACAGGGAGTTGAAAAACTGTTTTTT. Translation gives CASSSPGQGVEKLFF.

The chain uses TRBV5-4 and TRBJ1-1; no firm D call. V lost 0 bases to trimming and J lost 8 bases, with 17 bases between them. The CDR3 is made up of 15 amino acids. In germline, CDR1 is SGHNT, CDR2 YYREEE (reference sequence). Written as DNA, the CDR3 is TGTGCCAGCAGCTTGGCCGGCAGGAAGCCCGTAGAAGCTTTCTTT. Protein sequence: CASSLAGRKPVEAFF. Combining the CDR3 with reference TRBV5-4 and TRBJ1-1 gives the whole variable domain ETGVTQSPTHLIKTRGQQVTLRCSSQSGHNTVSWYQQALGQGPQFIFQYYREEENGRGNFPPRFSGLQFPNYSSELNVNALELDDSALYLCASSLAGRKPVEAFFGQGTRLTVV.

V gene TRBV9 combines with J gene TRBJ2-2; TRBD1 matches 10 bases. CDR1 and CDR2 from the germline V gene are SGDLS and YYNGEE. This CDR3 region has 14 residues. V lost 7 bases, J lost 3 bases, and 3 bases stayed unmatched. The chain's CDR3 is CASSGTGDTGELFF. The CDR3 coding sequence is TGTGCCAGCTCCGGGACAGGGGACACCGGGGAGCTGTTTTTT.

This clone appeared a single time. The V call is TRBV4-1, the J call TRBJ1-2; D is undetermined. CDR1 MGHRA and CDR2 YSYEKL come from the germline V gene. The V and J ends lost 0 bases and 4 bases respectively, with 9 bases between them. This CDR3 contains 14 residues. The CDR3 is CASSQDQGLYGYTF. The CDR3, as DNA: TGCGCCAGCAGCCAAGATCAAGGCCTCTATGGCTACACCTTC.

As concerns this clone: At the DNA level, this CDR3 is encoded by other sequences in the same sample as well. The chain couples TRBV7-2 to TRBJ2-3; no firm D call. CDR3 length equals 15 residues. V lost 5 bases to trimming and J lost 0 bases, with 12 bases between them. CDR1 is SGHTA, CDR2 FQGNSA, per germline. The CDR3 sequence is CASSPRGGSTDTQYF. Written as DNA, the CDR3 is TGTGCCAGCAGCCCCCGAGGTGGGAGCACAGATACGCAGTATTTT.

V and J are TRBV9 and TRBJ2-3; D gene ambiguous. The CDR3 extends over 12 amino acids. Between the trimmed V and J ends, which lost 0 bases and 11 bases, there was a span of 10 bases. Germline lookup yields CDR1 SGDLS and CDR2 YYNGEE. The CDR3 coding sequence is TGTGCCAGCAGCGTAGATGGGGTAGGGCAGTATTTT. Translation gives CASSVDGVGQYF.

This clone was counted a single time. V usage is TRBV28 and J usage is TRBJ2-1; TRBD2 matches at 12 bases. Germline V gene sequence: CDR1 MDHEN, CDR2 SYDVKM. With V trimmed by 10 bases and J by 4 bases, 2 bases remained unmatched. The CDR3 consists of 13 residues. The chain's CDR3 is CAIGTSGYNEQFF. In DNA, the CDR3 is TGTGCCATCGGGACTAGCGGGTACAATGAGCAGTTCTTC.

This clone came up once. The V call is TRBV27, the J call TRBJ1-4; TRBD1 might be the D (6 bases). Trimming pared 4 bases from V and 8 bases from J, leaving 14 bases between. Looked up from germline, CDR1 is MNHEY and CDR2 is SMNVEV (reference sequence). This CDR3 contains 14 residues. CDR3 protein: CASSSQGWDEKLFF. In DNA form, the CDR3 reads TGTGCCAGCAGTTCGCAGGGGTGGGACGAAAAACTGTTTTTT.

V and J are TRBV5-1 and TRBJ2-3, with 13 bases aligning to TRBD2. The CDR3 is 18 amino acids. Germline V CDR1 and CDR2: SGHRS, YFSETQ. Trimming cost V 4 bases and J 2 bases; bases outside gene matches: 10. The CDR3 loop reads CASSLGTSGAWVTDTQYF. DNA for the CDR3: TGCGCCAGCAGCCTAGGGACTAGCGGGGCCTGGGTCACAGATACGCAGTATTTT.

The CDR3 nucleotides are TGTGCCAGCAGTCTCCGGACGTCGGAGCAGTACTTC. This gives the protein CASSLRTSEQYF. The chain joins TRBV28 to TRBJ2-7; no firm D call. V was clipped by 5 bases and J by 7 bases, with 12 bases between them. Germline V gene lookup returns CDR1 MDHEN and CDR2 SYDVKM. CDR3 length: 12 amino acids.

DNA for the CDR3: TGTGCCTGGAGTGTAGGGTCAGGGGTACGGGACGAGCAGTACTTC. Amino acid sequence: CAWSVGSGVRDEQYF. The chain has TRBV30 and TRBJ2-7; possible D gene TRBD1, 6 bases. The CDR3 sequence is 15 residues long. Trimming cost V 0 bases and J 5 bases, with 17 bases left between them. Germline CDR1 is GTSNPN and CDR2 is SVGIG (reference sequence).

V and J are TRBV2 and TRBJ2-5; 8 bases fit TRBD1. The junction had 4 bases not matched to a gene; V was cut back by 5 bases and J by 2 bases. The CDR3 runs 14 residues. Germline V gene sequence: CDR1 SNHLY, CDR2 FYNNEI. CDR3 sequence reads: CASSWDRFQETQYF. CDR3 coding DNA: TGTGCCAGCAGTTGGGACAGGTTTCAAGAGACCCAGTACTTC.

This clone was seen only once. The CDR3 spells CASNQAGGAEQFF. As DNA, the CDR3 is TGTGCCAGCAACCAAGCGGGAGGGGCTGAGCAGTTCTTC. The chain joins TRBV5-4 to TRBJ2-1; 10 positions match TRBD2. CDR3 length: 13 amino acids. Germline-derived CDR1 and CDR2 are SGHNT and YYREEE (reference sequence). V dropped 6 bases and J dropped 9; count of bases not matched to a gene: 6. Complete variable domain (other parts from reference TRBV5-4 and TRBJ2-1): ETGVTQSPTHLIKTRGQQVTLRCSSQSGHNTVSWYQQALGQGPQFIFQYYREEENGRGNFPPRFSGLQFPNYSSELNVNALELDDSALYLCASNQAGGAEQFFGPGTRLTVL.